The 19 T cell receptor beta chains presented below share a single source sample, sequenced in a study of shared clonotypes between healthy human individuals. Clones were sequenced by immunoSEQ multiplex PCR, and TCRdb holds only the in-frame ones, with some missing. The sample lists approximately 980,000 clones; approximately 80% were seen once. Sequences were obtained from memory CD4+ T cells sorted from blood. As to subset: CD45RA-negative fraction. The receptor set was obtained from a man between 18 and 29 years old in good health.

Points on this clone: This sample includes further DNA sequences coding for the same CDR3. This chain joins TRBV29-1 and TRBJ2-5; D call uncertain. Trimming left V 3 bases short and J 5 bases short, with 7 bases between. Germline lookup yields CDR1 SQVTM and CDR2 ANQGSEA. The CDR3 length is 11 residues. The chain's CDR3 is CSVEPGETQYF. CDR3 nucleotides: TGCAGCGTTGAGCCGGGTGAGACCCAGTACTTC.

V gene TRBV9 combines with J gene TRBJ1-3; the match to TRBD1 covers 7 bases. The V segment lost 0 bases and the J segment 0 bases; nucleotides outside the gene matches: 0. Germline V gene data show CDR1 as SGDLS and CDR2 as YYNGEE. This CDR3 is built from 15 residues. Here the CDR3 reads CASSVGDSSGNTIYF. The CDR3 DNA reads as TGTGCCAGCAGCGTAGGGGACAGCTCTGGAAACACCATATATTTT.

This rearrangement joins TRBV28 to TRBJ2-4, with TRBD1 identical over 7 bases. V shed 4 bases and J 2 bases; nucleotides not matched to a gene: 5. This CDR3 contains 15 residues. Germline lookup yields CDR1 MDHEN and CDR2 SYDVKM. CDR3 protein: CASSWGQTPKNIQYF. CDR3 nucleotides: TGTGCCAGCAGTTGGGGACAGACTCCCAAAAACATTCAGTACTTC.

This chain links TRBV18 with TRBJ2-2; no definite D call. Trimming left V 2 bases short and J 6 bases short, with 4 bases between. The CDR3 totals 12 residues. In germline, CDR1 is KGHSH, CDR2 LQKENI. The CDR3 nucleotides are TGTGCCAGCTCACCAGACTCCGGGGAGCTGTTTTTT. It translates to CASSPDSGELFF.

CDR3 loop: CATVRGGGHTGELFF. The CDR3 DNA sequence: TGTGCCACCGTGAGAGGAGGAGGGCACACCGGGGAGCTGTTTTTT. The chain carries TRBV6-5 and TRBJ2-2; D possibly corresponds to TRBD2 (6 bases). From germline, CDR1 is MNHEY and CDR2 SVGAGI. Trimming cost V 10 bases and J 3 bases, with 18 bases left between them. The CDR3 length is 15 residues.

This clone was seen once. In the same sample, other DNA sequences code for this CDR3. The rearrangement links TRBV29-1 to TRBJ2-3; D not resolved. CDR1 SQVTM and CDR2 ANQGSEA come from the germline V gene. V lost 3 bases to trimming and J lost 0 bases, with 7 bases between them. This CDR3 comprises 13 residues. CDR3 sequence (DNA): TGCAGCGTTGAGAGCTACAGCACAGATACGCAGTATTTT. Translation: CSVESYSTDTQYF.

The genes are TRBV6-6 and TRBJ1-1; TRBD1 matches 8 bases. From germline, CDR1 is MNHNY and CDR2 SVGAGI (reference sequence). This CDR3 spans 14 amino acids. Trimming took 4 bases from V and 0 from J; bases not matched to a gene: 1. The CDR3 protein is CASSSQGVNTEAFF. The CDR3 DNA follows: TGTGCCAGCAGTTCACAGGGGGTGAACACTGAAGCTTTCTTT.

The chain has TRBV5-1 and TRBJ2-1, with TRBD1 as a possible D gene (7 bases). Germline V gene lookup returns CDR1 SGHRS and CDR2 YFSETQ. Trimming removed 0 bases at V and 2 bases at J, with 21 bases between. The CDR3 length is 19 residues. The CDR3 protein is CASSLAYGSGGLPYNEQFF. The CDR3 DNA is TGCGCCAGCAGCTTGGCCTATGGGTCAGGGGGACTCCCCTACAATGAGCAGTTCTTC.

The V and J genes are TRBV12-2 and TRBJ2-1; the DNA was not compared with TRBD2, the D call given in the table. TRBV12-2 is a pseudogene. The CDR3 runs to 15 residues. CDR3 in amino acids: CASRPLTTRGNEQFF. The CDR3 DNA follows: TGTGCAAGTCGCCCCCTAACCACACGGGGCAATGAGCAGTTCTTC.

The chain uses TRBV30 and TRBJ2-3; no clear D. Germline CDR1 GTSNPN, CDR2 SVGIG (reference sequence). CDR3 length: 14 residues. Trimming removed 8 bases at V and 5 bases at J, with 20 bases between. Here the CDR3 DNA reads TGTGCCCGGGCATACCTAGGCAGAAGAGATACGCAGTATTTT. The encoded protein is CARAYLGRRDTQYF. Full variable domain (remainder filled in from reference TRBV30 and TRBJ2-3): SQTIHQWPATLVQPVGSPLSLECTVEGTSNPNLYWYRQAAGRGLQLLFYSVGIGQISSEVPQNLSASRPQDRQFILSSKKLLLSDSGFYLCARAYLGRRDTQYFGPGTRLTVL.

The V and J genes are TRBV5-4 and TRBJ2-7, with 8 positions matching TRBD2. CDR1 is SGHNT, CDR2 YYREEE, per germline (reference sequence). V lost 3 bases to trimming and J lost 4 bases; unmatched junction nucleotides: 6. This CDR3 has 14 residues. The CDR3 DNA reads as TGTGCCAGCAGCTCCCCGGGACTAGGGTACGAGCAGTACTTC. Translation gives CASSSPGLGYEQYF.

This rearrangement joins TRBV10-3 to TRBJ2-3; TRBD2 might be the D (6 bases). The germline V gene encodes CDR1 ENHRY and CDR2 SYGVKD. This CDR3 contains 16 residues. Trimming cost V 6 bases and J 2 bases, with 18 bases left between them. DNA for the CDR3: TGTGCCATCAGGACCCTGGCAAGCGGGTTCACAGATACGCAGTATTTT. Protein product: CAIRTLASGFTDTQYF.

This sequence joins TRBV6-1 and TRBJ1-3; 8 nucleotides agree with TRBD1. V lost 7 bases and J lost 0; bases outside the gene matches: 5. The CDR3 covers 15 residues. The germline gives CDR1 MNHNS, CDR2 SASEGT. The CDR3 region is CASIPDRGSGNTIYF. The CDR3 DNA sequence: TGTGCCAGCATTCCCGACAGGGGCTCTGGAAACACCATATATTTT.

V usage is TRBV7-2 and J usage is TRBJ2-3; D might be TRBD2 (5 bases). The CDR3 is made up of 15 amino acids. The germline V gene encodes CDR1 SGHTA and CDR2 FQGNSA. V dropped 0 bases and J dropped 4 bases, with 11 bases sitting between them. CDR3 in DNA: TGTGCCAGCAGCTTAGCGCGCCAAGCGGCAGATACGCAGTATTTT. Translated: CASSLARQAADTQYF.

The chain carries TRBV6-6 and TRBJ1-2; D not certain. Trimming pared 5 bases from V and 3 bases from J, leaving 10 bases between. The CDR3 contains 13 residues. The germline V gene encodes CDR1 MNHNY and CDR2 SVGAGI (reference sequence). The CDR3 DNA sequence: TGTGCCAGCAGTGCCGGGGTAGACTATGGCTACACCTTC. It specifies CASSAGVDYGYTF.

This clone was detected ten times or more. The chain joins TRBV7-6 to TRBJ1-4; 11 nucleotides line up with TRBD1. The CDR3 has 14 residues. Germline lookup yields CDR1 SGHVS and CDR2 FNYEAQ. With V trimmed by 6 bases and J by 10 bases, 7 bases remained unmatched. CDR3 amino acids: CASSWDRGWGKLFF. CDR3 DNA sequence: TGTGCCAGCAGTTGGGACAGGGGGTGGGGAAAACTGTTTTTT.

This chain links TRBV18 with TRBJ2-7; TRBD1 aligns across 7 bases. The V and J ends lost 6 bases and 0 bases, in that order; junction bases with no gene match: 8. The CDR3 extends over 15 amino acids. From germline, CDR1 is KGHSH and CDR2 LQKENI. Here the CDR3 reads CASSVTGADSYEQYF. CDR3 coding DNA: TGTGCCAGCTCGGTAACAGGGGCCGACTCCTACGAGCAGTACTTC. The whole variable domain, filled in from reference TRBV18 and TRBJ2-7, reads NAGVMQNPRHLVRRRGQEARLRCSPMKGHSHVYWYRQLPEEGLKFMVYLQKENIIDESGMPKERFSAEFPKEGPSILRIQQVVRGDSAAYFCASSVTGADSYEQYFGPGTRLTVT.

This clone occurred once. The chain has TRBV18 and TRBJ2-3, with 7 bases fitting TRBD1. CDR1 is KGHSH and CDR2 is LQKENI in the germline V gene. The length of the CDR3 is 16 residues. Germline trimming cut 0 bases from V and 2 bases from J; bases unmatched to any gene: 5. CDR3 in DNA: TGTGCCAGCTCACCACCCCGACAGGGCCCCACAGATACGCAGTATTTT. This translates into CASSPPRQGPTDTQYF.

Points on this clone: Other DNA sequences within the sample encode an identical CDR3. V is TRBV6-1 and J is TRBJ1-2, with D possibly being TRBD1 (6 bases). There are 14 residues in the CDR3. Per the germline V gene, CDR1 is MNHNS and CDR2 is SASEGT. The V end lost 6 bases, the J end lost 4 bases, and 15 bases lay between the germline ends. The CDR3 DNA is TGTGCCAGCAGCGAAAGCGGACAGAGCTATGGCTACACCTTC. Its protein product is CASSESGQSYGYTF.